This T cell receptor (beta chain) was sequenced during a study of blood T cell repertoires in COVID-19 (dated by TCRdb to the early 2020s). With regard to the full study: For ImmuneRACE Cohort 3, a participant was defined as recovered based on two consecutive negative NP/OP PCR tests, clearance by a healthcare professional, or resolution of symptoms. Samples covering the acute and convalescent phases of COVID-19 were provided by collaborators in the United States, Italy and Spain. The prospective study material was composed of cDNA or gDNA derived from T cells, B-cell-depleted T cells, or PBMCs. The dataset comprised deeply sampled blood TCRbeta repertoires from subjects exposed to, actively infected with, or recovered from COVID-19. The repertoires were released in a freely available public database intended as a resource for research on the immune response to SARS-CoV-2. The samples were drawn from the first 160 participants of the ongoing ImmuneRACE study and from 1,254 subjects provided by 6 global collaborators. Sample metadata almost always included a de-identified subject ID, COVID-19 status, age in years and sex. Where available, HLA class I and class II types were taken from metadata supplied by the sample provider and were not determined by assay-based typing. General conclusions and limits of the study: The quantity of clinical and demographic metadata differed by source and by participant and was supplied without curation.

About this clone itself: The target of this receptor is not known. Per-nucleotide qualities are absent, and no much larger clonotype sits a single base away.

There are 14 amino acids in the CDR3, from cysteine to phenylalanine inclusive. Kept here is only the CDR3 DNA, which spans 42 bases and is read in frame from base 1. Relative to germline, V is 3 bases shorter and J is 4 bases shorter, with 12 bases between their ends. CDR1 and CDR2, looked up from the germline V gene, are MDHEN and SYDVKM. TCRbeta CDR3 regions were amplified from genomic DNA using the immunoSEQ Assay, a bias-controlled multiplex PCR. As for how the authors treated the data: Within the assay, amplification of reference gene primers was used to estimate how many nucleated cells each sample contained. To quantify the absolute abundance of each unique TCRbeta CDR3 rearrangement, sequence reads were collapsed and filtered. For each sample, productive Simpson clonality was calculated by taking the square root of Simpson's diversity index across productive rearrangements. In TCRdb, the immuneACCESS table is reduced to in-frame sequences with V and J assigned. These tables do not hold every clone; where another copy was compared, an unresolved V gene accounts for under half, and the others remain unexplained. V and J calls and clone size follow that table, whereas D and trimming were derived from the DNA. The sample table lists under 200,000 clones, 85% to 90% of them with a count of one. The ten largest clones take up around 23% of the sample.

In the prospective study, participants were roughly 18 to 100 years old, resided in 24 geographic areas of the United States, and were enrolled through a virtual design. To assign participants to cohorts, the prospective study relied on clinical history that participants themselves reported in a screening survey and a study questionnaire. Mobile phlebotomists in the prospective study collected whole blood, serum and a nasopharyngeal or oropharyngeal swab from every participant. Prospective study participants could optionally give additional blood draws and questionnaires over a roughly two-month period. Before DNA extraction, prospective study blood samples were shipped either frozen or at room temperature.

Sequenced material: PBMCs or T cells enriched from blood (not recorded which). This TCR came from a woman between 40 and 50 years old in a cohort exposed to, infected with or recovered from COVID-19 (not recorded which). This chain is built from TRBV28 and TRBJ1-1; the D segment could be TRBD1, given 6 matching bases. The sequenced DNA: TGTGCCAGCAGTTTGACGGCAGGGGCCACTGAAGCTTTCTTT. Its protein product is CASSLTAGATEAFF. Full variable domain (CDR3 extended with the reference TRBV28 and TRBJ1-1 proteins): DVKVTQSSRYLVKRTGEKVFLECVQDMDHENMFWYRQDPGLGLRLIYFSYDVKMKEKGDIPEGYSVSREKKERFSLILESASTNQTSMYLCASSLTAGATEAFFGQGTRLTVV.